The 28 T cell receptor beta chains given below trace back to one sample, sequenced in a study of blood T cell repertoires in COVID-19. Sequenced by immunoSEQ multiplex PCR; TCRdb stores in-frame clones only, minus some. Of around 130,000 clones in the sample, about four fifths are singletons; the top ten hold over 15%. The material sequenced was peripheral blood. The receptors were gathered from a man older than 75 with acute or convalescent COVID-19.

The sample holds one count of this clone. The CDR3 reads CASSPRAGESSGANVLTF. The CDR3 coding sequence is TGTGCCAGCAGCCCCCGCGCGGGGGAGAGCTCTGGGGCCAACGTCCTGACTTTC. The chain recombines TRBV7-2 with TRBJ2-6, with 7 bases identical to TRBD2. With V trimmed by 5 bases and J by 0 bases, 10 bases remained unmatched. Germline CDR1 SGHTA, CDR2 FQGNSA. CDR3 length: 18 residues.

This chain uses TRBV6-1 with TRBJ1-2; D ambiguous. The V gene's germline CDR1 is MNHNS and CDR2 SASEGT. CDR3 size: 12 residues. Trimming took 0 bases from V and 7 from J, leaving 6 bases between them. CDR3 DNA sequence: TGTGCCAGCAGTGAAGCAGTCAGTGGCTACACCTTC. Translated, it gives CASSEAVSGYTF.

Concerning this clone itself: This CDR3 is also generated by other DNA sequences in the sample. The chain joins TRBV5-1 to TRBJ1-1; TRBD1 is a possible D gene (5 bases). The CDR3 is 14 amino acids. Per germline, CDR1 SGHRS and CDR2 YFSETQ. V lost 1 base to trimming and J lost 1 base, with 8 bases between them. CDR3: CASSLQGGNTEAFF. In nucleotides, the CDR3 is TGCGCCAGCAGCTTGCAGGGAGGGAACACTGAAGCTTTCTTT.

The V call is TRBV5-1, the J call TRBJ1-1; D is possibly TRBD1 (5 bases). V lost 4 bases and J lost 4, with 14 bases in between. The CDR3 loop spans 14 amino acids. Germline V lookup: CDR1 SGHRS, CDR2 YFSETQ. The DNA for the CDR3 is TGCGCCAGCAGCGCCGGGGGGTTTGGCACTGAAGCTTTCTTT. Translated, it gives CASSAGGFGTEAFF.

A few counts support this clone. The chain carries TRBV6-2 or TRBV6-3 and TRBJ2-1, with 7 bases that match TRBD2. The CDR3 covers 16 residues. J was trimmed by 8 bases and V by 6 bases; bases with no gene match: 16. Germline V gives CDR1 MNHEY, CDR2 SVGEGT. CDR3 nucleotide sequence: TGTGCCAGCAGCCCTCCCTCTAGCGGAGGGTACGATGAGCAGTTCTTC. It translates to CASSPPSSGGYDEQFF.

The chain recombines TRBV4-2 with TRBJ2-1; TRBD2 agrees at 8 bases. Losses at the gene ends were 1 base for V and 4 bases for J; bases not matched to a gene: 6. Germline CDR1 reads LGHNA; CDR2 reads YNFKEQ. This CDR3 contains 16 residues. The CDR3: CASSQGSGGQYNEQFF. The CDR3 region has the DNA TGTGCCAGCAGCCAAGGATCGGGGGGGCAGTACAATGAGCAGTTCTTC.

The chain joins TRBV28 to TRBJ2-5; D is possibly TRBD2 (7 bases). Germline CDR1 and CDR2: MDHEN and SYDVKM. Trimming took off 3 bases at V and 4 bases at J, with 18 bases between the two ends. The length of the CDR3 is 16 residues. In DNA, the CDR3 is TGTGCCAGCAGTTTTGGGGGGGGCCGGGATCCAGAGACCCAGTACTTC. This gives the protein CASSFGGGRDPETQYF.

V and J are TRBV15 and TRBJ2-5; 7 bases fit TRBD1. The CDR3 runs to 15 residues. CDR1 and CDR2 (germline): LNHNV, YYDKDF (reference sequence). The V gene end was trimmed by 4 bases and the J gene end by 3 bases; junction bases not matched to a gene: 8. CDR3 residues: CATSKAPGQKETQYF. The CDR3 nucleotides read TGTGCCACCAGCAAGGCCCCGGGACAGAAAGAGACCCAGTACTTC.

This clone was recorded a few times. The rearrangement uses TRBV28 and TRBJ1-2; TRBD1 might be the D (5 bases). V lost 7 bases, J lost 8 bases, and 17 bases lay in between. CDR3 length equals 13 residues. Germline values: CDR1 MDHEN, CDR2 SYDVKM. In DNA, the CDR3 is TGTGCCAGCATGCGCTCGGGGGGGTACGGCTACACCTTC. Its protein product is CASMRSGGYGYTF.

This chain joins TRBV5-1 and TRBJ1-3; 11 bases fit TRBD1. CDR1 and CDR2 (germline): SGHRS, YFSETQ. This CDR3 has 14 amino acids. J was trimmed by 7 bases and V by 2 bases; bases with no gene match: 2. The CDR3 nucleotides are TGCGCCAGCAGCTTAGGGACAGGGGGGAACACCATATATTTT. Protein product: CASSLGTGGNTIYF.

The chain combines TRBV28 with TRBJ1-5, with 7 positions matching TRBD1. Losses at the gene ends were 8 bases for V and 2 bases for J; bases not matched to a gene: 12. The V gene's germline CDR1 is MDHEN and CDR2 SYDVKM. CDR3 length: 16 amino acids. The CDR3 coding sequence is TGTGCCAGCCAGGGGGAAGGTAGGAAGGGCAATCAGCCCCAGCATTTT. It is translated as CASQGEGRKGNQPQHF.

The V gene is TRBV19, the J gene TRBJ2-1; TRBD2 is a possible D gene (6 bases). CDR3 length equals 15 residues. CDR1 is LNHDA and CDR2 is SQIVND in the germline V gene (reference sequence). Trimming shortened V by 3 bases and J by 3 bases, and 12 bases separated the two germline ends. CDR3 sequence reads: CASSIWRGSYNEQFF. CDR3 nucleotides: TGTGCCAGTAGTATCTGGCGGGGTAGCTACAATGAGCAGTTCTTC. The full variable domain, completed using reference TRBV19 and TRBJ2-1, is DGGITQSPKYLFRKEGQNVTLSCEQNLNHDAMYWYRQDPGQGLRLIYYSQIVNDFQKGDIAEGYSVSREKKESFPLTVTSAQKNPTAFYLCASSIWRGSYNEQFFGPGTRLTVL.

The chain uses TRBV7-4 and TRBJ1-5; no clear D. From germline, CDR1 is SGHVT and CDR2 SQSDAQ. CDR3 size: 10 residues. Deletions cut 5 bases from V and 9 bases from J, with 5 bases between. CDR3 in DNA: TGTGCCAGCAGCCCCCTGCCCCAGCATTTT. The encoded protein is CASSPLPQHF.

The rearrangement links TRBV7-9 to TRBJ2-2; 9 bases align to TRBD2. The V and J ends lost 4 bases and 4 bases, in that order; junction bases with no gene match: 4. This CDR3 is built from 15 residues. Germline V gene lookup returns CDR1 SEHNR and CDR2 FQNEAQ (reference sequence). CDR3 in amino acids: CASSYRTSVTGELFF. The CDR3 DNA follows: TGTGCCAGCAGCTATAGGACTAGCGTCACCGGGGAGCTGTTTTTT.

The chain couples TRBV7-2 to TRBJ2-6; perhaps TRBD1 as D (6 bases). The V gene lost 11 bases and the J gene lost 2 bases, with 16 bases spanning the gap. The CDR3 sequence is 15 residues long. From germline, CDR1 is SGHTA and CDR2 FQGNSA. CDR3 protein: CAGARGRAGANVLTF. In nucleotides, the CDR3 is TGTGCCGGGGCCAGGGGAAGAGCTGGGGCCAACGTCCTGACTTTC.

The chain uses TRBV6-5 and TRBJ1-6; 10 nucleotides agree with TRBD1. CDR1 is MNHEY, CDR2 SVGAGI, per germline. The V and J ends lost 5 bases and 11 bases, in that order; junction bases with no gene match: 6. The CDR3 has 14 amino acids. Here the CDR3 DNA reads TGTGCCAGCAGTAAGGGGACAGGGGTAACACCCCTCCACTTT. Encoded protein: CASSKGTGVTPLHF.

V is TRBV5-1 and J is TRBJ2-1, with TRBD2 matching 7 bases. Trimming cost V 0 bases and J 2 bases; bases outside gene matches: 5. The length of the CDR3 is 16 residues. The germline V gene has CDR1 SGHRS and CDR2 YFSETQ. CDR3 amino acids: CASSLDGGLPYNEQFF. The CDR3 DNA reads TGCGCCAGCAGCTTGGACGGGGGGTTGCCCTACAATGAGCAGTTCTTC. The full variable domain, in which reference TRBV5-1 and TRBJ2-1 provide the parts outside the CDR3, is KAGVTQTPRYLIKTRGQQVTLSCSPISGHRSVSWYQQTPGQGLQFLFEYFSETQRNKGNFPGRFSGRQFSNSRSEMNVSTLELGDSALYLCASSLDGGLPYNEQFFGPGTRLTVL.

The CDR3 DNA reads TGTGCCAGCTCCTCTGCTAGCGGGACAAGCGGTGAGCAGTTCTTC. It codes for CASSSASGTSGEQFF. The chain couples TRBV18 to TRBJ2-1, with 9 bases identical to TRBD2. Germline trimming cut 6 bases from V and 9 bases from J; bases unmatched to any gene: 12. This CDR3 has 15 amino acids. Germline CDR1 KGHSH, CDR2 LQKENI.

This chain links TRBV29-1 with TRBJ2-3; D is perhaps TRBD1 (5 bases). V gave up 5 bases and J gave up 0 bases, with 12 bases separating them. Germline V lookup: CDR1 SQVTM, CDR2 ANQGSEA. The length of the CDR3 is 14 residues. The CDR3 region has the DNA TGCAGCGTTCTTGTCAGGGCTAGCACAGATACGCAGTATTTT. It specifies CSVLVRASTDTQYF.

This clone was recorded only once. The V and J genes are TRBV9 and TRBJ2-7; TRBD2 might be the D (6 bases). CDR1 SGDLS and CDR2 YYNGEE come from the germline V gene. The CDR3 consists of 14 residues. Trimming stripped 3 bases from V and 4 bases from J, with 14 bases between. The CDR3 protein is CASSGGTDQYEQYF. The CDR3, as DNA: TGTGCCAGCAGCGGAGGGACTGATCAGTACGAGCAGTACTTC.

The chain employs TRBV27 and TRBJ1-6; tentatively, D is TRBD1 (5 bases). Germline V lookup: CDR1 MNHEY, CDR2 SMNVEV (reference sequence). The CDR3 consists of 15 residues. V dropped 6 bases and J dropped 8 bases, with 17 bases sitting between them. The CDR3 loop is CASRAGLGPHSPLHF. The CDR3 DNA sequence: TGTGCCAGCAGGGCAGGGTTGGGTCCCCATTCACCCCTCCACTTT.

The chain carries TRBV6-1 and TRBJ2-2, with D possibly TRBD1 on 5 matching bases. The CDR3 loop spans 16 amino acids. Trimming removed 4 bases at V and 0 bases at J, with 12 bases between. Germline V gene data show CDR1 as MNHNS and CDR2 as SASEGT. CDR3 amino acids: CASSAKGIANTGELFF. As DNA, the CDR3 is TGTGCCAGCAGTGCCAAGGGGATAGCGAACACCGGGGAGCTGTTTTTT.

The CDR3, as DNA: TGTGCCAGCAGCTCGACAGGGGGCTTGGGCAATGAGCAGTTCTTC. Its protein is CASSSTGGLGNEQFF. The J gene is TRBJ2-1, the V gene TRBV7-7; 10 nucleotides match TRBD1. Germline values: CDR1 SSHAT, CDR2 FNYEAQ (reference sequence). The CDR3 extends over 15 amino acids. Trimming cost V 4 bases and J 6 bases; bases outside gene matches: 6.

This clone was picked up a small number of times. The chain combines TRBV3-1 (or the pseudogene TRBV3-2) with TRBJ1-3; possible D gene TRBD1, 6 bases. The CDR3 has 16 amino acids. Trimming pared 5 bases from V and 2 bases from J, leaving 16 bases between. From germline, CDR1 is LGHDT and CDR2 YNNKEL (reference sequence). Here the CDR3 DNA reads TGTGCCAGCAGCGACGAATTCAGGGGTACTGGAAACACCATATATTTT. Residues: CASSDEFRGTGNTIYF.

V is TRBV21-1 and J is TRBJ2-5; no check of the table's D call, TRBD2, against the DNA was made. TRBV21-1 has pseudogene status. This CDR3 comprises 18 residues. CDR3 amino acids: CASSPLAYARGIFKTQYF. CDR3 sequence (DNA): TGTGCCAGCAGCCCCTTAGCGTATGCCCGAGGGATTTTTAAGACCCAGTACTTC.

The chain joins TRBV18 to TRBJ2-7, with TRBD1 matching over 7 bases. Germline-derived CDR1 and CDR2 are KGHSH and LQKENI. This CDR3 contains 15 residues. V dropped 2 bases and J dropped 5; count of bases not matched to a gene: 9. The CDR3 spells CASSPSRDRVNEQYF. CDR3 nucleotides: TGTGCCAGCTCACCAAGCCGCGACAGGGTTAACGAGCAGTACTTC.

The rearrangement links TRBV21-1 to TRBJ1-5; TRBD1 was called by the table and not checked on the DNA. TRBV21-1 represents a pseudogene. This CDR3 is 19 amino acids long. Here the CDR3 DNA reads TGTGCCAGCAGCAAACTGAACAGGGGTTCGTTATACAGCAATCAGCCCCAGCATTTT. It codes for CASSKLNRGSLYSNQPQHF.

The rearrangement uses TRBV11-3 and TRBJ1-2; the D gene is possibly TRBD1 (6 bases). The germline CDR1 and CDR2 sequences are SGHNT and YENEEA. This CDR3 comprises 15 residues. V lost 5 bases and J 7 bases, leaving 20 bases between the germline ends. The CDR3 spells CASSHRERGLGGYTF. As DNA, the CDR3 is TGTGCCAGCAGCCACAGGGAGCGGGGGCTGGGTGGCTACACCTTC.